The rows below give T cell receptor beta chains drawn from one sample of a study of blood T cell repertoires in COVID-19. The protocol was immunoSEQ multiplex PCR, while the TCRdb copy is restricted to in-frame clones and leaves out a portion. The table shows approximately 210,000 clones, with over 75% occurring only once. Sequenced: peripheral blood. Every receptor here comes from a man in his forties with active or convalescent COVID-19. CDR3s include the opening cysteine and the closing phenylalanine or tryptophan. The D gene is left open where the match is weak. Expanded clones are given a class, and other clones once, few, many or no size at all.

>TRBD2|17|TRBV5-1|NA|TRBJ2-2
TGCGCCAGCAGCTTGGGGGGCGGGAGGCCGAACACCGGGGAGCTGTTTTTT
CASSLGGGRPNTGELFF
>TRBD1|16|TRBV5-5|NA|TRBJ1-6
TGTGCCAGCAGCTTGGACACAGGGGGCCTTAATTCACCCCTCCACTTT
CASSLDTGGLNSPLHF
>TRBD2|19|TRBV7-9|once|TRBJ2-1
TGTGCCAGCAGCTTAGTTCGTCAAGCGGGAGGGCTTGTACGGAGTGAGCAGTTCTTC
CASSLVRQAGGLVRSEQFF
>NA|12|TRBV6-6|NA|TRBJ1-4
TGTGCCAGCAGTTTCCCCGATGAAAAACTGTTTTTT
CASSFPDEKLFF
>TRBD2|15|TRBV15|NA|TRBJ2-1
TGTGCCACCAGCAGAGGATTAGCGGGGGGTCTGGAGCAGTTCTTC
CATSRGLAGGLEQFF
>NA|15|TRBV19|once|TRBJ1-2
TGTGCCAGTAGTATAGATCCCGGAAGGGACACTGGCTACACCTTC
CASSIDPGRDTGYTF
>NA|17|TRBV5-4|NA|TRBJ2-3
TGTGCCAGCAGCTCAACCGGTGGACTGCATATCACAGATACGCAGTATTTT
CASSSTGGLHITDTQYF
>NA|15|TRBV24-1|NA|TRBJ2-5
TGTGCCACCAGTGATTTGAGCCCAGGCCAAGAGACCCAGTACTTC
CATSDLSPGQETQYF
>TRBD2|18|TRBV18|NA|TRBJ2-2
TGTGCCAGCTCACCGCCGGGACTAGCGGGAGTAGGCACCGGGGAGCTGTTTTTT
CASSPPGLAGVGTGELFF
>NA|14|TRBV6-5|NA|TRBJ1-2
TGTGCCAGCGCGAGACGACAGGAGAACTATGGCTACACCTTC
CASARRQENYGYTF
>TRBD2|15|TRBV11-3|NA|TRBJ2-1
TGTGCCAGCAGCTTACGGCTAGCGGGAGGCAATGAGCAGTTCTTC
CASSLRLAGGNEQFF
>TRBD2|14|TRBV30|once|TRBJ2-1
TGTGCCTGGAAAACTAGCGGGTTGTACAATGAGCAGTTCTTC
CAWKTSGLYNEQFF
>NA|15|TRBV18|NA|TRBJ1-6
TGTGCCAGCTCACCTAGGACAGAAAGAGATTCACCCCTCCACTTT
CASSPRTERDSPLHF
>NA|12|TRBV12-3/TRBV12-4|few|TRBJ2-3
TGTGCCAGCAGTTTTTATCCGGGAACGCAGTATTTT
CASSFYPGTQYF
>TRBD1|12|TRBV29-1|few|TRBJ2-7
TGCAGCGTTGTGGGGACAGACTACGAGCAGTACTTC
CSVVGTDYEQYF
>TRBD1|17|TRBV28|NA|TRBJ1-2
TGTGCCAGCAGTTTATCGGGACAGGGGGCGATTAACTATGGCTACACCTTC
CASSLSGQGAINYGYTF
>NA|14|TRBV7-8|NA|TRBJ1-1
TGTGCCAGCAGCGATAACGGGGGGAACACTGAAGCTTTCTTT
CASSDNGGNTEAFF
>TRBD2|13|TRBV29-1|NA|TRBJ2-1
TGCAGCGTTGAAGACGGGCTAGCGGGTGAGCAGTTCTTC
CSVEDGLAGEQFF
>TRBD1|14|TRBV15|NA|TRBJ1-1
TGTGCCACCAGCGGATTGACAGGGGGCACTGAAGCTTTCTTT
CATSGLTGGTEAFF
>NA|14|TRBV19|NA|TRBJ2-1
TGTGCCAGTAGTGCAGGTAGCGATCACAATGAGCAGTTCTTC
CASSAGSDHNEQFF
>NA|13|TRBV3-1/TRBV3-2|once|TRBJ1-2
TGTGCCAGCAGCAAACAGGGTGCCGATGGCTACACCTTC
CASSKQGADGYTF
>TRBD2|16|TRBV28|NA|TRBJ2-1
TGTGCCAGCTCCCTGTCGGGGCTAGCGGGGGTCAATGAGCAGTTCTTC
CASSLSGLAGVNEQFF
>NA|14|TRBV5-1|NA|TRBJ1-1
TGCGCCAGCAGCTTGAGCCGGGGGAGCACTGAAGCTTTCTTT
CASSLSRGSTEAFF
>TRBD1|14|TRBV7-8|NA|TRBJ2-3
TGTGCCAGCACCTGGACAGGGAAAAGAGATACGCAGTATTTT
CASTWTGKRDTQYF
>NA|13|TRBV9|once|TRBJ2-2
TGTGCCAGCATGAGGGCCGCCTTCGGGGAGCTGTTTTTT
CASMRAAFGELFF
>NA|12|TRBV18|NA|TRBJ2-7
TGTGCCAGCTCCGGGCTAGGGGTCGAGCAGTACTTC
CASSGLGVEQYF
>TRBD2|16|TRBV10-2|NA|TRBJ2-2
TGCGCCAGCAGCTGGACTAGCGATAGAGACACCGGGGAGCTGTTTTTT
CASSWTSDRDTGELFF
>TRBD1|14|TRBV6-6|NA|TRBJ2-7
TGTGCCAGCAGTTCCCGACAGGGGGCCTACGAGCAGTACTTC
CASSSRQGAYEQYF
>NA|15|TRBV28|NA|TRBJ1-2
TGTGCCAGCAGACCCAAACGCCGAGGGTTAGGTGGCTACACCTTC
CASRPKRRGLGGYTF
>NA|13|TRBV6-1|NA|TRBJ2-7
TGTGCCAGCAGTGATCTCGGGAGATACGAGCAGTACTTC
CASSDLGRYEQYF
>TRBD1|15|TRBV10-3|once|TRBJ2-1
TGTGCCATCAGCTCGGGACAGAACTTCTACAATGAGCAGTTCTTC
CAISSGQNFYNEQFF
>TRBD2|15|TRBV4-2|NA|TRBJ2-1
TGTGCCAGCAGCCCCCTGAGTAGCGGGTACAATGAGCAGTTCTTC
CASSPLSSGYNEQFF
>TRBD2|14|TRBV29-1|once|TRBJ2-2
TGCAGCGCCTCGCGGGGGGGGCACACCGGGGAGCTGTTTTTT
CSASRGGHTGELFF
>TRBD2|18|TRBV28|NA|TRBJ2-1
TGTGCCAGCAGTCCGACTAGCGGGAGGGCTGGCTCCTACAATGAGCAGTTCTTC
CASSPTSGRAGSYNEQFF
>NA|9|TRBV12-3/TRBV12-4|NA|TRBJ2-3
TGTGCCAGCAGTTTAGACTGGTATTTT
CASSLDWYF
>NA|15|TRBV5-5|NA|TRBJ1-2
TGTGCCAGCAGCTTGGTATGGGCGGGGTCCTATGGCTACACCTTC
CASSLVWAGSYGYTF
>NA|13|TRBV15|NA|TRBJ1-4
TGTGCCACCAGCAGAGATTTATCCGGAAAACTGTTTTTT
CATSRDLSGKLFF
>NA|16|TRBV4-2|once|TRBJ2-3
TGTGCCAGCAGCCAAGATGAAGGGACTTGGCCAGATACGCAGTATTTT
CASSQDEGTWPDTQYF
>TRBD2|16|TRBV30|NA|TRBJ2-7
TGTGCCTGGCGAACCCCCGGGACTAGCGGTACCTACGAGCAGTACTTC
CAWRTPGTSGTYEQYF
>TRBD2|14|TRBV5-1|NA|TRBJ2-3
TGCGCCAGCAGCGAGGGACTAGCAACAGATACGCAGTATTTT
CASSEGLATDTQYF
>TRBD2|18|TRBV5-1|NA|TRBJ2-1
TGCGCCAGCAGCTTGTCTCCGGTAGGGACTAGCGGGTACAATGAGCAGTTCTTC
CASSLSPVGTSGYNEQFF
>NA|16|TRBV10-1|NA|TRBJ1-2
TGCGCCAGCAGTGAGTCGAGATATTCTGGGGGGGACGGCTACACCTTC
CASSESRYSGGDGYTF
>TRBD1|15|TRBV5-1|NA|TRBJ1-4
TGCGCCAGCAGCTTGGCCCCAGGGGGCCAAGAAAAACTGTTTTTT
CASSLAPGGQEKLFF
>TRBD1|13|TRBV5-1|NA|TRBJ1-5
TGCGCCAGCAGCTTGGCAGGGGGGCAGCCCCAGCATTTT
CASSLAGGQPQHF
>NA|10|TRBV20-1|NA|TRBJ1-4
TGCAGTGCCGGGAGCGTCAAACTGTTTTTT
CSAGSVKLFF
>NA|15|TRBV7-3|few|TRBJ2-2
TGTGCCAGCCGATTATCCCCCCTAGATTCCGGGGAGCTGTTTTTT
CASRLSPLDSGELFF
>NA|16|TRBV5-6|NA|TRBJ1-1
TGTGCCAGCAGCCCCCCGCGGGGCCCGGGGAGCACTGAAGCTTTCTTT
CASSPPRGPGSTEAFF
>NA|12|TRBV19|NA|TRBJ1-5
TGTGCCAGTAGTATCCGGGATCAGCCCCAGCATTTT
CASSIRDQPQHF
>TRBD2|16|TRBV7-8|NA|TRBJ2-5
TGTGCCAGCAGCTTGCTTTTGACTAGCGGGAGAGAGACCCAGTACTTC
CASSLLLTSGRETQYF
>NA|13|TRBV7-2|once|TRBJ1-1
TGTGCCAGCAGCTTAAGTAGCGGGCAGGAAGCTTTCTTT
CASSLSSGQEAFF
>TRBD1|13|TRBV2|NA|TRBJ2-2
TGTGCCAGCAGCTCAGGGGGCCACGGGGAGCTGTTTTTT
CASSSGGHGELFF